At least ten counts were recorded for the clone carrying this T cell receptor beta chain. As yet, its antigen is unknown. This CDR3 is built from 14 residues. Germline values: CDR1 MNHNS, CDR2 SASEGT. After removal of 8 bases from V and 3 bases from J, the junction contained 8 bases not matched to a gene. Time point defined: newly diagnosed GD, antithyroid drugs for less than 3 months. PBMCs provided the RNA from which the TCR library was made. This record comes from a study of regulatory T cells in long-lasting Graves disease. Points from the study as a whole: Preferential use of TRBV28, TRBJ1-2 and TRBJ2-5 was seen in persistent disease.

CDR3 regions were amplified by Arm-PCR using iRepertoire HTBI primers to build TCR beta libraries. A single record per CDR3 protein comes from TCRdb applying MiXCR to the multiplex PCR reads. The data contain around 400,000 distinct CDR3 sequences, roughly a sixth of them singletons. The sample in question was peripheral blood mononuclear cells (PBMCs), obtained at new diagnosis, from a patient treated with antithyroid drugs. V gene TRBV6-1 combines with J gene TRBJ1-2, with TRBD1 matching 8 bases. The sequence was collected from a female donor with Graves disease. The DNA of the CDR3 is TGTGCCAGCGGACAGGGTATTTGGGACTATGGCTACACCTTC. It translates to CASGQGIWDYGYTF.